This TCR beta chain was profiled in a study of cytomegalovirus exposure and HLA in healthy donors. Findings of the study overall: In the roughly 130 validation repertoires, a later analysis found that first-cohort TCR clusters tended to co-occur.

The CDR3 runs to 14 residues. The ends were cut back, 1 base at V and 6 bases at J, with 10 bases in the middle. CDR1 and CDR2 (germline): SEHNR, FQNEAQ (reference sequence). A note on this clone: Antigen: not known.

Only in-frame clones appear in the TCRdb table, and some are missing; sequencing was by immunoSEQ multiplex PCR. The sample carries approximately 180,000 clones, more than 75% recorded once. This chain joins TRBV7-9 and TRBJ2-1; D is uncertain. The sequencing input was PBMCs. The receptor was derived from a woman between 18 and 30 years old in good health and CMV-seronegative. The CDR3, as DNA: TGTGCCAGCAGCTTAGGAGTTTTACCCAATGAGCAGTTCTTC. Amino acid sequence: CASSLGVLPNEQFF.